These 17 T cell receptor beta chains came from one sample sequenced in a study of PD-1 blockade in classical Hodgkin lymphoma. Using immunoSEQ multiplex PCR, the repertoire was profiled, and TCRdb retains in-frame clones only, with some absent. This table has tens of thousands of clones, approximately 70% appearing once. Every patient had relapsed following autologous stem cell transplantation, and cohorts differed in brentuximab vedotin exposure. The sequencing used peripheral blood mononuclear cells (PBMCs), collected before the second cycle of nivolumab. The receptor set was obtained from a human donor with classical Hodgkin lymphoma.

The CDR3 region is CASSNTFFQPQHF. The DNA for the CDR3 is TGTGCCAGTAGTAATACCTTTTTTCAGCCCCAGCATTTT. This chain links TRBV19 with TRBJ1-5; D remains unclear. Trimming left V 4 bases short and J 6 bases short, with 10 bases between. Germline CDR1 reads LNHDA; CDR2 reads SQIVND (reference sequence). The CDR3 loop spans 13 amino acids.

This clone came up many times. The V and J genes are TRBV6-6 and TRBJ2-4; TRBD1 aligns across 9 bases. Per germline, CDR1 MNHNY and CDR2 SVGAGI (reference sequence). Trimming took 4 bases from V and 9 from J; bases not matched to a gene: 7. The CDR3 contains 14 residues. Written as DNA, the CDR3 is TGTGCCAGCAGTTTGGGACAGGGTAGCAGCATTCAGTACTTC. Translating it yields CASSLGQGSSIQYF.

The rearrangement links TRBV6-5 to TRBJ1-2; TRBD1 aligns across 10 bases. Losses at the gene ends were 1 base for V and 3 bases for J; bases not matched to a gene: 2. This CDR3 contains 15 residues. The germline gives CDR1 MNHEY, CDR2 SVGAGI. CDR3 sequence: CASSYLGTGDYGYTF. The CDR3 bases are TGTGCCAGCAGTTACTTGGGGACAGGGGACTATGGCTACACCTTC.

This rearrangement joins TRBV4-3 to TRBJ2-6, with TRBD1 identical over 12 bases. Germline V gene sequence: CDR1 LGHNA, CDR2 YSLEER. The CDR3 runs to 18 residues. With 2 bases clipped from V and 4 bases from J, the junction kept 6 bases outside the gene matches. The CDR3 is CASSQRGQGAPGANVLTF. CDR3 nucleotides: TGCGCCAGCAGCCAACGGGGACAGGGGGCGCCAGGGGCCAACGTCCTGACTTTC.

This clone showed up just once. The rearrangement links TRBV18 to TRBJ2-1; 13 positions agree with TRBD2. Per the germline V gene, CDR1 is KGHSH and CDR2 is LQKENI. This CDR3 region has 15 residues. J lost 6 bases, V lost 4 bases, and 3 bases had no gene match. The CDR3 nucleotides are TGTGCCAGCTCACGACTAGCGGGGGGTGCCAATGAGCAGTTCTTC. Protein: CASSRLAGGANEQFF.

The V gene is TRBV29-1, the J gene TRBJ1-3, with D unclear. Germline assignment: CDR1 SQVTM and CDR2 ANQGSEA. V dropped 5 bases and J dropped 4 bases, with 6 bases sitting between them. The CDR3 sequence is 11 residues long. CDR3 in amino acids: CSVYGGNTIYF. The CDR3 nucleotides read TGCAGCGTTTACGGGGGAAACACCATATATTTT.

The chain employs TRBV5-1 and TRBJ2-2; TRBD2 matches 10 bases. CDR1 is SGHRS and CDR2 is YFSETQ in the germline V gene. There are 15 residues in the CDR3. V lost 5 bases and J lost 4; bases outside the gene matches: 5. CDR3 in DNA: TGCGCCAGCAGTCAAGCGGGAGGGCTCACCGGGGAGCTGTTTTTT. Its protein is CASSQAGGLTGELFF.

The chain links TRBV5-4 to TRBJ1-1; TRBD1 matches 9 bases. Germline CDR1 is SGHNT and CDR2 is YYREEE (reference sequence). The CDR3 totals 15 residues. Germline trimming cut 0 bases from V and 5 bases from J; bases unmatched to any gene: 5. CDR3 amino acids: CASSLAGTGRTEAFF. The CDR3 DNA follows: TGTGCCAGCAGCTTGGCCGGGACAGGGCGAACTGAAGCTTTCTTT.

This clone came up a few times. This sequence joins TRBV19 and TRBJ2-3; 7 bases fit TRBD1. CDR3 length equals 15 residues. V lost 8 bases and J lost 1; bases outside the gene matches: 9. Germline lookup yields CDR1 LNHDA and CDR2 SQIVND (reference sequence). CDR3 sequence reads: CASRQGQRGTDTQYF. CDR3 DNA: TGTGCCAGTCGACAGGGACAGCGTGGCACAGATACGCAGTATTTT. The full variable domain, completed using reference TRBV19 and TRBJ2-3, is DGGITQSPKYLFRKEGQNVTLSCEQNLNHDAMYWYRQDPGQGLRLIYYSQIVNDFQKGDIAEGYSVSREKKESFPLTVTSAQKNPTAFYLCASRQGQRGTDTQYFGPGTRLTVL.

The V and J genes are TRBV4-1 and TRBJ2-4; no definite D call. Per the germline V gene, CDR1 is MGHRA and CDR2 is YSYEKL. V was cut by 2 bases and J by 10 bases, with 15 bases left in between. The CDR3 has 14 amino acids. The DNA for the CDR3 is TGCGCCAGCAGCCAAACGCCCTCGCGAGTGATTCAGTACTTC. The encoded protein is CASSQTPSRVIQYF.

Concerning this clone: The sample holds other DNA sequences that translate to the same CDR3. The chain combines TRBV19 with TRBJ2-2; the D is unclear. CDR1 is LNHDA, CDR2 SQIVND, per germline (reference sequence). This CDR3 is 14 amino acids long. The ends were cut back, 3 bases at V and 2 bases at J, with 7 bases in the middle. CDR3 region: CASSILGNTGELFF. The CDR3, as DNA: TGTGCCAGTAGTATCTTGGGAAACACCGGGGAGCTGTTTTTT.

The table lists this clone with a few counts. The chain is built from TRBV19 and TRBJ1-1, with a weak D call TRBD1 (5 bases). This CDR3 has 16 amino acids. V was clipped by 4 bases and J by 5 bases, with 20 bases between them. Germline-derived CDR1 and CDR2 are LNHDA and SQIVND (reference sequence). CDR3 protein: CASSTNQMGEPTEAFF. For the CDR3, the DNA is TGTGCCAGTAGTACCAACCAGATGGGGGAGCCGACTGAAGCTTTCTTT.

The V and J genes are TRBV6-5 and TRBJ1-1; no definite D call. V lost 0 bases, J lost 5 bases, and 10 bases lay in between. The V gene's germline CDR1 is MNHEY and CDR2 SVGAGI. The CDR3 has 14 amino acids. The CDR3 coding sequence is TGTGCCAGCAGTTACTCCGGAGATGGGACTGAAGCTTTCTTT. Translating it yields CASSYSGDGTEAFF.

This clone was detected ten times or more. The CDR3 DNA is TGTGCCAGCGGGGGGGGCCTCGAGCAGTACTTC. Protein product: CASGGGLEQYF. The chain is built from TRBV7-9 and TRBJ2-7; TRBD2 might be the D (7 bases). The CDR3 runs to 11 residues. Germline lookup yields CDR1 SEHNR and CDR2 FQNEAQ (reference sequence). The V end lost 8 bases, the J end lost 6 bases, and 11 bases lay between the germline ends.

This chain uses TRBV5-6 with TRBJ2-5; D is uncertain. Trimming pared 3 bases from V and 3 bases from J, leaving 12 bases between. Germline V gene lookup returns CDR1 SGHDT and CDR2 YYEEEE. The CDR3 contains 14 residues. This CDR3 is CASSYRDSEETQYF. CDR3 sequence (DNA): TGTGCCAGCAGCTATCGAGACTCCGAAGAGACCCAGTACTTC.

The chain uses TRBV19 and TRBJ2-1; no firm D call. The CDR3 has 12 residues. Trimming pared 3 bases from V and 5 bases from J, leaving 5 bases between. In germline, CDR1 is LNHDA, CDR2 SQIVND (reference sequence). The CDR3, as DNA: TGTGCCAGTAGTATGGTCCACAATGAGCAGTTCTTC. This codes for CASSMVHNEQFF.

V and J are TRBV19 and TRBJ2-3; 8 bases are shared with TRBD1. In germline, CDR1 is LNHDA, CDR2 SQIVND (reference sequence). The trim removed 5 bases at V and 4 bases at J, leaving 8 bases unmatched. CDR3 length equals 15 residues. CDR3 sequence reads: CASSADRGGADTQYF. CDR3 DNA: TGTGCCAGTAGTGCAGACAGGGGTGGGGCAGATACGCAGTATTTT.